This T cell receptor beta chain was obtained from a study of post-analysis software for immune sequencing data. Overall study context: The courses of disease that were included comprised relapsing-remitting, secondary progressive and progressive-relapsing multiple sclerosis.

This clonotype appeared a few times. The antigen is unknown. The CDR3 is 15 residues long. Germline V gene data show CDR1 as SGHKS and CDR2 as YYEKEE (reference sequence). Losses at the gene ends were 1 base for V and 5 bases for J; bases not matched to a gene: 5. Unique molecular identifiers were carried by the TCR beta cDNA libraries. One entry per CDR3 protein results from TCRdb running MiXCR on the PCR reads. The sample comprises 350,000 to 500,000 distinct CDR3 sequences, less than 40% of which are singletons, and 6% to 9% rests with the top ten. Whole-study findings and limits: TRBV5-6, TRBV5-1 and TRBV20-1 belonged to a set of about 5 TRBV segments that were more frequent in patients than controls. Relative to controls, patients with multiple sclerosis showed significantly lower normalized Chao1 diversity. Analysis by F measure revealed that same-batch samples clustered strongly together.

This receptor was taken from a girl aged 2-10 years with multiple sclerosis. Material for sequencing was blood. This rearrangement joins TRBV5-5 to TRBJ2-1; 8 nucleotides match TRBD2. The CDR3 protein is CASSLSASGHNEQFF. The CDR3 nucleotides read TGTGCCAGCAGCTTGTCGGCTAGCGGGCACAATGAGCAGTTCTTC.